This TCR beta chain emerged from a study of CD8 T cells in ankylosing spondylitis. The sample holds a few counts of this clonotype. Antigen: not known. TCRdb fed the 5' RACE reads into MiXCR, producing one record per CDR3 protein. The sample consists of 750,000 to 850,000 distinct CDR3 sequences, 12% of them appearing once. Study conclusions and caveats: Ankylosing spondylitis blood appeared to be characterized by a TCR beta motif of roughly eight highly homologous variants.

This CDR3 is built from 15 residues. The sequencing sample was made of blood, either unsorted or a sorted T cell fraction (not recorded which). The rearrangement uses TRBV21-1 and TRBJ1-2. TRBV21-1 is reported as a pseudogene. This sequence originates from a male donor with ankylosing spondylitis. CDR3: CASSNARTDGDGYTF. The CDR3 DNA follows: TGTGCCAGCAGCAACGCCCGGACCGACGGTGATGGCTACACCTTC.